This T cell receptor (beta chain) is drawn from a study of early T cells in non-severe SARS-CoV-2 infection. At the level of the study: Unsorted whole blood bulk RNA was sequenced, with unpaired chains.

The TCR library protocol was used to attach unique molecular identifiers. These identifiers were attached to individual cDNA molecules. TCRdb re-derived calls from the 5' RACE reads in MiXCR, one entry per CDR3 protein. The table lists about 23,000 distinct CDR3 sequences, 5% of them singletons, with roughly 4.3% in the top ten. Between the trimmed V and J ends, which lost 4 bases and 0 bases, there was a span of 18 bases. Germline V gene data show CDR1 as LGHNA and CDR2 as YSLEER. The CDR3 totals 17 residues. This clonotype was seen many times. The rearrangement uses TRBV4-3 and TRBJ1-1; D is unclear. The TCR originated in an adult who was a healthcare worker with PCR-confirmed SARS-CoV-2 infection or an uninfected control (not recorded which). The sample comprised whole blood. For the CDR3, the DNA is TGCGCCAGCAGCCCAGGCCCCCGAAGGCATTTGAACACTGAAGCTTTCTTT. Amino acid sequence: CASSPGPRRHLNTEAFF.